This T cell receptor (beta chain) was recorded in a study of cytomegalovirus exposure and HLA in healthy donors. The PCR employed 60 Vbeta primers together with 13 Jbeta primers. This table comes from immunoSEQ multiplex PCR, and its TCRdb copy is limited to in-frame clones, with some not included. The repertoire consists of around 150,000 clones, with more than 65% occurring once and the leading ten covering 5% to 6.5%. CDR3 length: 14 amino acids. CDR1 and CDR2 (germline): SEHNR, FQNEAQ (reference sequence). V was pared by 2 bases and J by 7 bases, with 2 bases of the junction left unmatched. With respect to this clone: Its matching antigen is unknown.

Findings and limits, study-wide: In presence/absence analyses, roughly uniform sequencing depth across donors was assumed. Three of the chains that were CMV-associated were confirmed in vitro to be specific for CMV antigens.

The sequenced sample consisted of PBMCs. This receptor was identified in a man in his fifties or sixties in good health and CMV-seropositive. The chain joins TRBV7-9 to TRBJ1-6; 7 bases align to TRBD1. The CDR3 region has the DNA TGTGCCAGCAGCTTATTACAGGGGAATTCACCCCTCCACTTT. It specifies CASSLLQGNSPLHF. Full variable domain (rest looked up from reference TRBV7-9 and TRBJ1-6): DTGVSQNPRHKITKRGQNVTFRCDPISEHNRLYWYRQTLGQGPEFLTYFQNEAQLEKSRLLSDRFSAERPKGSFSTLEIQRTEQGDSAMYLCASSLLQGNSPLHFGNGTRLTVT.